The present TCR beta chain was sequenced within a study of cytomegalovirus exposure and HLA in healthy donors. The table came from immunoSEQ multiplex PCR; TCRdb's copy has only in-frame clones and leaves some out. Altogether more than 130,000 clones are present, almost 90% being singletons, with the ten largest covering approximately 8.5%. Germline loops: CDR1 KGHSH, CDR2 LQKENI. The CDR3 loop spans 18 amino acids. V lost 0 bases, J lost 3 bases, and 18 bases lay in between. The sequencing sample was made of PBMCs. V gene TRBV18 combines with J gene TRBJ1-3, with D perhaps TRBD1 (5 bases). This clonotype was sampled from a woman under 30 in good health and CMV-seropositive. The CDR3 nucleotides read TGTGCCAGCTCACCACCGGGTTACATGGAGGGGCTTGGAAACACCATATATTTT. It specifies CASSPPGYMEGLGNTIYF.